This entry is about one T cell receptor (beta chain). Its cognate antigen is unknown. The entry originates in a study of memory CD4+ T cells and cytomegalovirus serostatus. On the study more broadly: This sample comes from healthy Belgian adults, about nine CMV seropositive, approximately 24 seronegative. The study, taken as a whole, reports: The CMV-associated TCR signature appears largely within the CD4+ memory repertoire.

The germline V gene encodes CDR1 LGHNA and CDR2 YNFKEQ. Trimming took off 2 bases at V and 1 base at J, with 19 bases between the two ends. The CDR3 is made up of 18 amino acids. The sort gate was single viable CD3+CD4+CD8-CD45RO+ cells for memory CD4+ T cells. Sequencing was performed with immunoSEQ multiplex PCR; in TCRdb, only in-frame clones are kept and a portion is missing. The data show under 55,000 clones, 60% to 80% seen once. The specimen was memory CD4+ T cells from blood. The J gene is TRBJ2-3, the V gene TRBV4-2, with D perhaps matching TRBD2 (6 bases). The clonotype was recovered from an adult in good health and CMV-seronegative. CDR3 protein: CASSQFTQGGGRTDTQYF. The CDR3 bases are TGTGCCAGCAGCCAATTCACGCAGGGAGGAGGACGCACAGATACGCAGTATTTT.